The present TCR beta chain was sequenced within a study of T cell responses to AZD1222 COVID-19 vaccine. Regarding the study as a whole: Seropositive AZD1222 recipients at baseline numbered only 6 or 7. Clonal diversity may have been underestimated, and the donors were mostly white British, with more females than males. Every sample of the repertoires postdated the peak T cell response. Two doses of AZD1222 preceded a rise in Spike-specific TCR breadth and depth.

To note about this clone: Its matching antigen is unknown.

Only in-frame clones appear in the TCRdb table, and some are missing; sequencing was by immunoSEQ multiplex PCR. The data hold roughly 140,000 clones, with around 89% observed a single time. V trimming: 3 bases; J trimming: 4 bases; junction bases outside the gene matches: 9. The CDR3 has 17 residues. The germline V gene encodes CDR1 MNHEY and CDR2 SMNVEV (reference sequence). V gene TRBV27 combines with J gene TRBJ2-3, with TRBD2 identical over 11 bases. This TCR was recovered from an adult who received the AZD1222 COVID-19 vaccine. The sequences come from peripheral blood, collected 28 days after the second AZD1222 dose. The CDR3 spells CASSFSSGRWAADTQYF. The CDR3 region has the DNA TGTGCCAGCAGTTTTTCTAGCGGGAGGTGGGCGGCAGATACGCAGTATTTT.